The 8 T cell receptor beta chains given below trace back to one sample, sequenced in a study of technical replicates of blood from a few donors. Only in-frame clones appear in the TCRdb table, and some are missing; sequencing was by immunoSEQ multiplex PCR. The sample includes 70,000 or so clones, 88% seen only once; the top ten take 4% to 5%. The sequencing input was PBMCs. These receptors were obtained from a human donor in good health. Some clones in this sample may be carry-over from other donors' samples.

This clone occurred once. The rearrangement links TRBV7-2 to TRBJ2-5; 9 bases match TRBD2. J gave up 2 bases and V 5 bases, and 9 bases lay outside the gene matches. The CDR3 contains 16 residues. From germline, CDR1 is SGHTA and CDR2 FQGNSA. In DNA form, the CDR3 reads TGTGCCAGCAGCCGGAGCGCGGGGGGGCAACAAGAGACCCAGTACTTC. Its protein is CASSRSAGGQQETQYF.

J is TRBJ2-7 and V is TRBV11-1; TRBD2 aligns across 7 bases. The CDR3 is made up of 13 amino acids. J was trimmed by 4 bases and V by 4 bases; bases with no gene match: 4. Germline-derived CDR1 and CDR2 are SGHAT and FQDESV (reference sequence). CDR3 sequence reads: CASSSGLLYEQYF. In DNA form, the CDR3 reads TGTGCCAGCAGCTCGGGACTACTTTACGAGCAGTACTTC.

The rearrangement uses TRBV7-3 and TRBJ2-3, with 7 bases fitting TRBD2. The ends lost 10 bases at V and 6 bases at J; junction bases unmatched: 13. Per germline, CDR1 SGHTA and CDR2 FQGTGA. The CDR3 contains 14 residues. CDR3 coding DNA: TGTGCCACGAAGCTCACGACTAGCTCGGATACGCAGTATTTT. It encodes CATKLTTSSDTQYF.

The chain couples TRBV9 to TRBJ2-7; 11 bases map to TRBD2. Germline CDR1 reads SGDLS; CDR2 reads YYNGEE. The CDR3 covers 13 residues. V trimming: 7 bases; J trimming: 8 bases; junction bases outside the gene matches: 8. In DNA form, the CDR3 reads TGTGCCAGCGCCGGGACTAGCGGTACGAAGCAGTACTTC. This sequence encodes CASAGTSGTKQYF.

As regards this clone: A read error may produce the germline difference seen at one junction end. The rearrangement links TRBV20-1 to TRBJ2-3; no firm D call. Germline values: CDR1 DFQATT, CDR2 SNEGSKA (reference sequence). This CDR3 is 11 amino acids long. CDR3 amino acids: CSARGITSGPF. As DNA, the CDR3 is TGCAGTGCTAGAGGAATCACCTCAGGTCCCTTT.

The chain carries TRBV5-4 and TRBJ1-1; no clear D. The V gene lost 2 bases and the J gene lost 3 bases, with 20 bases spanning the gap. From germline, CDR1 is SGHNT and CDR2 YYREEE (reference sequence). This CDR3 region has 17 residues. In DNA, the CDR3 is TGTGCCAGCAGCTTACCCAACACACCAGTCGGAGACACTGAAGCTTTCTTT. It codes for CASSLPNTPVGDTEAFF.

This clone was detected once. Here the CDR3 DNA reads TGTGCCAGCAGCTTGAACCGGGACAGGGGTTTCTACGAGCAGTACTTC. It specifies CASSLNRDRGFYEQYF. The J gene is TRBJ2-7, the V gene TRBV7-2; 10 bases line up with TRBD1. The CDR3 extends over 16 amino acids. The V gene end was trimmed by 3 bases and the J gene end by 3 bases; junction bases not matched to a gene: 8. The germline V gene encodes CDR1 SGHTA and CDR2 FQGNSA.

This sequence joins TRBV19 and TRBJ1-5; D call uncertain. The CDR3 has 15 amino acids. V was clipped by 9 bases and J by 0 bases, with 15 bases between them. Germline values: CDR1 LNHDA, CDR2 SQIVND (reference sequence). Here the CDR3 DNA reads TGTGCCAGCCGAACTAGCGGGAATAGCAATCAGCCCCAGCATTTT. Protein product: CASRTSGNSNQPQHF.